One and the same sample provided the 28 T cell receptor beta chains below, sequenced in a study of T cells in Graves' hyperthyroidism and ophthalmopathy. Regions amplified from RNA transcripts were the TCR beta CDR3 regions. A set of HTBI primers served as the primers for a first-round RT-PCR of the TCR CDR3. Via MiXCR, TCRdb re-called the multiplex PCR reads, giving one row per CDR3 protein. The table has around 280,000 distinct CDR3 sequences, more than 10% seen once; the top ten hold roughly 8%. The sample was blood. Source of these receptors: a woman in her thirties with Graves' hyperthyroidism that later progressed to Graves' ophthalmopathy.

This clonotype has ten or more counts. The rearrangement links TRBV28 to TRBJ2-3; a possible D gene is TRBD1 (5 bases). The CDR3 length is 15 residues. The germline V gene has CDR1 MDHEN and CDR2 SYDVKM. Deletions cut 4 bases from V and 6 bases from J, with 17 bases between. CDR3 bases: TGTGCCAGCAGTTCCTCCTCCAGTAAGGGGGATACGCAGTATTTT. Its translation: CASSSSSSKGDTQYF.

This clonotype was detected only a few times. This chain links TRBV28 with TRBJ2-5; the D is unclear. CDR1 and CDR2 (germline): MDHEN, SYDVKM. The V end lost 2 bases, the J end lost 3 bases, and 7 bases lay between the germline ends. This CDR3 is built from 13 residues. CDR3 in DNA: TGTGCCAGCAGTTTAAACGGTGAAGAGACCCAGTACTTC. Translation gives CASSLNGEETQYF.

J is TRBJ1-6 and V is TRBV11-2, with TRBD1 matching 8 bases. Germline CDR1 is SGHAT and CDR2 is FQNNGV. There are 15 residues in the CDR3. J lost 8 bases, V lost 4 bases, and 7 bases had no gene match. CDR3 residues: CASSSRTGLDSPLHF. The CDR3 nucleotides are TGTGCCAGCAGCTCACGGACAGGGTTGGATTCACCCCTCCACTTT.

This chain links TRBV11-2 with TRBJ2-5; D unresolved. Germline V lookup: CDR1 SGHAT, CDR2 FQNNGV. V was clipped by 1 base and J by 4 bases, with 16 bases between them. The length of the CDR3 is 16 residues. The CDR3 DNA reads TGTGCCAGCAGCTTAGGGCAGGCCAGCGTAGTAGAGACCCAGTACTTC. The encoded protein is CASSLGQASVVETQYF.

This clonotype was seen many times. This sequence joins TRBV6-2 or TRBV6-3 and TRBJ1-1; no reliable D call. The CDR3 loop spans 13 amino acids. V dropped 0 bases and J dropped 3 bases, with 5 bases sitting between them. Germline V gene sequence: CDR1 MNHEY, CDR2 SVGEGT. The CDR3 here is CASSYSRDTEAFF. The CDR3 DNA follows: TGTGCCAGCAGTTACTCGAGGGACACTGAAGCTTTCTTT.

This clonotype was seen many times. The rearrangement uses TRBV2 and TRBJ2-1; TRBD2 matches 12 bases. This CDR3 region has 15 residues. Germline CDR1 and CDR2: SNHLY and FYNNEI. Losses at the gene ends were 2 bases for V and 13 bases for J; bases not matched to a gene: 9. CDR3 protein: CASSEWTSGNPPQFF. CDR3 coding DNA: TGTGCCAGCAGTGAATGGACTAGCGGGAACCCCCCACAGTTCTTC.

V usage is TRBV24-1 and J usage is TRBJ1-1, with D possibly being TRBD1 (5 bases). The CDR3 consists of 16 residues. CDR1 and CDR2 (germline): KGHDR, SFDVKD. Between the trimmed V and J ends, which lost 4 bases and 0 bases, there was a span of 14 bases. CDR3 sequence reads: CATSEGTGGMNTEAFF. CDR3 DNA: TGTGCCACCAGTGAGGGCACCGGGGGAATGAACACTGAAGCTTTCTTT.

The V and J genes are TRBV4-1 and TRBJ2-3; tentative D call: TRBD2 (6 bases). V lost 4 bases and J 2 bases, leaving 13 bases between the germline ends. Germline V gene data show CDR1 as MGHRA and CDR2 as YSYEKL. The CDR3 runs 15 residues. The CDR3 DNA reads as TGCGCCAGCAGCCCAGGGACTGTCAACACAGATACGCAGTATTTT. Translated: CASSPGTVNTDTQYF.

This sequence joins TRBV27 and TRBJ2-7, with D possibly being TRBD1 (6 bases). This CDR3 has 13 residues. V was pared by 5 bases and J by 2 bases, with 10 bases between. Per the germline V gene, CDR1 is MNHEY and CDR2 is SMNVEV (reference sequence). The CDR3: CASSHRVAYEQYF. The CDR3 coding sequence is TGTGCCAGCAGTCACAGGGTAGCCTACGAGCAGTACTTC.

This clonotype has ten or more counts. The CDR3 coding sequence is TGTGCCAGCAGTTTAACCGGGATGGGCACTGAAGCTTTCTTT. Its translation is CASSLTGMGTEAFF. The chain links TRBV12-3 or TRBV12-4 to TRBJ1-1, with D unresolved. CDR3 length: 14 residues. V was pared by 2 bases and J by 4 bases, with 11 bases between.

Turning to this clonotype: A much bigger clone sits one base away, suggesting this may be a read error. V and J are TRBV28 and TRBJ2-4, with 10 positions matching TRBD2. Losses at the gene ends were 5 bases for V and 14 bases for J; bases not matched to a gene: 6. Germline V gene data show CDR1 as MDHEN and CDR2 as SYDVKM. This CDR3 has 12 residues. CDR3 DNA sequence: TGTGCCAGCAGTGTTGAACTAGCGGGAAAGTACTTC. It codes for CASSVELAGKYF.

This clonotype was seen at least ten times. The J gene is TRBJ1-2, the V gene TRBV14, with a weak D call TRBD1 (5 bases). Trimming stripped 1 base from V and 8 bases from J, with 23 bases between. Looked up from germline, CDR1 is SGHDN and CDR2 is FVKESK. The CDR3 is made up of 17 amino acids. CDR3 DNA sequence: TGTGCCAGCAGCCAAGTTGAAGGCGTCCGTGGGGCCAGCGGCTACACCTTC. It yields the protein CASSQVEGVRGASGYTF.

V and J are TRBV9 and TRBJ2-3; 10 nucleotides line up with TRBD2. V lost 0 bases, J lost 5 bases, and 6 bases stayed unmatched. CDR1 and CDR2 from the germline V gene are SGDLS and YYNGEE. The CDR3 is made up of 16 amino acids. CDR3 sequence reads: CASSVELAGTGDTQYF. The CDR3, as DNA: TGTGCCAGCAGCGTAGAACTAGCGGGAACTGGAGATACGCAGTATTTT.

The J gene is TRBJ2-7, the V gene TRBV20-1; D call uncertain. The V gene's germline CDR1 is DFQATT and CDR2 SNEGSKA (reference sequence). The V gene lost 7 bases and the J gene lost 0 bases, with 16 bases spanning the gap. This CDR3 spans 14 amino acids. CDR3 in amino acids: CSVSPSLSSYEQYF. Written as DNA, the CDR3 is TGCAGTGTGTCTCCGAGCTTGAGCTCCTACGAGCAGTACTTC.

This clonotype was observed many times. CDR3 region: CASSTRTSGFQETQYF. The DNA of the CDR3 is TGTGCCAGCAGCACCCGGACTAGCGGATTCCAAGAGACCCAGTACTTC. This sequence joins TRBV14 and TRBJ2-5, with 10 bases lining up with TRBD2. The CDR3 is made up of 16 amino acids. V lost 5 bases to trimming and J lost 1 base; unmatched junction nucleotides: 7. The germline V gene has CDR1 SGHDN and CDR2 FVKESK.

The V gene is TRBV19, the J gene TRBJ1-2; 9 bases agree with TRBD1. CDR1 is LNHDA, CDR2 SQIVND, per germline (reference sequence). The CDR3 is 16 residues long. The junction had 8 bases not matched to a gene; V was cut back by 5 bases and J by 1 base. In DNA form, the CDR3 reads TGTGCCAGTAGTGCCCTACCGGGACAGGGTAACTATGGCTACACCTTC. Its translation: CASSALPGQGNYGYTF.

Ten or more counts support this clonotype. In DNA form, the CDR3 reads TGCAGTGCTAGAGACGGGGCTAGCGTAAACAATGAGCAGTTCTTC. This translates into CSARDGASVNNEQFF. The J gene is TRBJ2-1, the V gene TRBV20-1, with TRBD2 as a possible D gene (6 bases). The CDR3 consists of 15 residues. Trimming took 0 bases from V and 5 from J, leaving 14 bases between them. Germline V gene lookup returns CDR1 DFQATT and CDR2 SNEGSKA (reference sequence).

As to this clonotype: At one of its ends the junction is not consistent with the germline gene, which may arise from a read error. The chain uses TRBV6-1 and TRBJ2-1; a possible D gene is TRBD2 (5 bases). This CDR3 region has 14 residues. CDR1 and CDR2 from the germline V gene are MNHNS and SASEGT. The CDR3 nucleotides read TGTGCCAGCAGTGAAAATGGGAGTGGTAGGGAATCCGTCTTC. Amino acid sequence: CASSENGSGRESVF.

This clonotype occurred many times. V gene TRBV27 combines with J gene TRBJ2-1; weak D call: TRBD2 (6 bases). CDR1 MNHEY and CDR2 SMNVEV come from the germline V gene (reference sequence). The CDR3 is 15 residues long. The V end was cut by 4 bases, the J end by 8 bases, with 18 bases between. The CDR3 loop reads CASSSPGLPPYEQFF. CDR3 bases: TGTGCCAGCAGTTCCCCGGGACTTCCACCCTATGAGCAGTTCTTC.

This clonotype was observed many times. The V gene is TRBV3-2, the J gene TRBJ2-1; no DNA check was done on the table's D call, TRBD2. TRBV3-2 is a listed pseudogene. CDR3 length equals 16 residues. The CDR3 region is CASSPSLAVRRNEQFF. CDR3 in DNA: TGTGCCAGCAGCCCCTCACTAGCGGTGAGGAGGAATGAGCAGTTCTTC.

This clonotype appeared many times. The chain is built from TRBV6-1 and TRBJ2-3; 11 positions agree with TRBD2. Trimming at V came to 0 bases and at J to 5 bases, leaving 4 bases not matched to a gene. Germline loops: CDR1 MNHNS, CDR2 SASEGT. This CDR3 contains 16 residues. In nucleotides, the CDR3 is TGTGCCAGCAGTGAAGCATTAGCGGGAGGGCAAGATACGCAGTATTTT. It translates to CASSEALAGGQDTQYF.

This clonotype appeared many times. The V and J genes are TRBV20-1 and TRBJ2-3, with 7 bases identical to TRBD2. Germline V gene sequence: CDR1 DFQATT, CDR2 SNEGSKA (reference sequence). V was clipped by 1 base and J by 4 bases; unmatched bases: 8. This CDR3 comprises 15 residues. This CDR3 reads CSARGRAGAADTQYF. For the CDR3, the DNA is TGCAGTGCTAGAGGTCGGGCGGGAGCGGCAGATACGCAGTATTTT.

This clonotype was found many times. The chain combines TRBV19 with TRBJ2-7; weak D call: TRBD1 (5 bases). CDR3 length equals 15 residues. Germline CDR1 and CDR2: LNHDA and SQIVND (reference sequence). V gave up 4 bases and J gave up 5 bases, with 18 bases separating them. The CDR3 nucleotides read TGTGCCAGTAGTACGGACGCAGCAGGGTCCAACGAGCAGTACTTC. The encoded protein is CASSTDAAGSNEQYF.

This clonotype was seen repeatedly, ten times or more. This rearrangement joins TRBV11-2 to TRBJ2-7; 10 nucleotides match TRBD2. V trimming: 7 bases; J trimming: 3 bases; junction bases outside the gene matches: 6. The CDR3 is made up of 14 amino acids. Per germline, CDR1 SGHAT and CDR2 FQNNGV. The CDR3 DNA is TGTGCCAGCACCTCCACTAGCGGGGACTACGAGCAGTACTTC. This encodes CASTSTSGDYEQYF.

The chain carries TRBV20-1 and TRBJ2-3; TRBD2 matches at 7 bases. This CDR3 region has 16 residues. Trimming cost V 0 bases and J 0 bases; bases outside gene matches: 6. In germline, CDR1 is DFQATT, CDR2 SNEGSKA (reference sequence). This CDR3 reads CSARDPSSGSTDTQYF. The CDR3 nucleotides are TGCAGTGCTAGAGATCCTTCTAGCGGTAGCACAGATACGCAGTATTTT.

The chain's CDR3 is CASSFGGASTEAFF. CDR3 nucleotides: TGTGCCAGCAGCTTCGGGGGCGCGAGCACTGAAGCTTTCTTT. This sequence joins TRBV5-5 and TRBJ1-1; tentative D call: TRBD1 (6 bases). CDR3 size: 14 residues. Germline assignment: CDR1 SGHKS and CDR2 YYEKEE (reference sequence). V shed 2 bases and J shed 4 bases, with 12 bases lying between them.

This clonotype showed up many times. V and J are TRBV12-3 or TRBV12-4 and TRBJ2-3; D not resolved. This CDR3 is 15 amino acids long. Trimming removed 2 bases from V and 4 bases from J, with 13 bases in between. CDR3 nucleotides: TGTGCCAGCAGTTTAAGCCCGTTAGCCCCAGATACGCAGTATTTT. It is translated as CASSLSPLAPDTQYF.

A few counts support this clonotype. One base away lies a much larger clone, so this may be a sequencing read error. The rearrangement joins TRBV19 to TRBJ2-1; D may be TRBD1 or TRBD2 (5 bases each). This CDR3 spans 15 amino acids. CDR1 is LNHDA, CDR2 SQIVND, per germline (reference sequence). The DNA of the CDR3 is TGTGCCAGTAGCAAGAGGGACCCTGGCTACAATAAGCAGTTCTTC. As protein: CASSKRDPGYNKQFF. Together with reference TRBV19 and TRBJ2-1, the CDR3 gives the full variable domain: DGGITQSPKYLFRKEGQNVTLSCEQNLNHDAMYWYRQDPGQGLRLIYYSQIVNDFQKGDIAEGYSVSREKKESFPLTVTSAQKNPTAFYLCASSKRDPGYNKQFFGPGTRLTVL.